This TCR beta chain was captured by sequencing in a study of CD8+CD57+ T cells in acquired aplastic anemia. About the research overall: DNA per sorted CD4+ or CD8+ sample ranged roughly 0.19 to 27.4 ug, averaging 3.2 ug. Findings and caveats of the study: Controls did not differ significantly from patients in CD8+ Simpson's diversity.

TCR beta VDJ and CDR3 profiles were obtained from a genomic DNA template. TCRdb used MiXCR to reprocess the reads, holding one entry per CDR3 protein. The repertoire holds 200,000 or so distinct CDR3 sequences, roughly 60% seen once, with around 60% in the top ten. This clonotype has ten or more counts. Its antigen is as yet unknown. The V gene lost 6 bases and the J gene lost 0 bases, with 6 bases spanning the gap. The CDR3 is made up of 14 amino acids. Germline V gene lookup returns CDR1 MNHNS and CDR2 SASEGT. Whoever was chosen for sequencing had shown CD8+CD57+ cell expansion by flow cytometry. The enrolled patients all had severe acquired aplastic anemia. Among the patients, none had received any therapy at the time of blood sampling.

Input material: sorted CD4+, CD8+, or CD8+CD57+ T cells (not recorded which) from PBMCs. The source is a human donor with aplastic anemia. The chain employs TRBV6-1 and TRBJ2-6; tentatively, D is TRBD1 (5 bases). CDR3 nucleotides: TGTGCCAGCAGGGACAACTCTGGGGCCAACGTCCTGACTTTC. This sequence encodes CASRDNSGANVLTF.